This T cell receptor beta chain was recovered during a study of cytomegalovirus exposure and HLA in healthy donors. Study conclusions and caveats: Clonal expansion was found to be greater in HLA-associated TCR beta chains than in equally common others in a later analysis. Roughly even sequencing depth across donors was the assumption behind the presence/absence analyses.

Both 60 Vbeta primers and 13 Jbeta primers went into the PCR. Profiled with immunoSEQ multiplex PCR; TCRdb holds only in-frame clones, not every one. Here the sample spans 170,000 or so clones, 75% to 85% being singletons. As concerns this clone: Its specificity is unknown. At one boundary the junction diverges from the germline segment, which might be a read error.

CDR1 and CDR2 (germline): MNHEY, SMNVEV (reference sequence). The CDR3 extends over 13 amino acids. Sample: PBMCs. The chain is built from TRBV27 and TRBJ1-2, with 9 bases that match TRBD1. This receptor was identified in a woman in her twenties or thirties in good health and CMV-seropositive. CDR3 nucleotides: TGTACCAGCAAACCCGGGACAGGGTCTGGCTACACCTTC. This sequence encodes CTSKPGTGSGYTF.